This entry lists 10 T cell receptor beta chains sequenced from one sample in a study of T cells in Graves' hyperthyroidism and ophthalmopathy. What was amplified from RNA transcripts were TCR beta CDR3 regions. HTBI primers drove first-round RT-PCR of the TCR CDR3. TCRdb analysed the multiplex PCR reads with MiXCR anew, one entry per CDR3 protein. This table has roughly 500,000 distinct CDR3 sequences, roughly 45% appearing once. The sequenced sample was peripheral blood or thyroid tissue (not recorded which). The receptors come from an adult woman with Graves' disease, either hyperthyroidism or ophthalmopathy (not recorded which).

This clonotype was counted ten times or more. The CDR3 loop reads CASSYGNSGANVLTF. The CDR3 DNA reads TGCGCCAGCAGCTATGGCAACTCTGGGGCCAACGTCCTGACTTTC. The rearrangement joins TRBV5-1 to TRBJ2-6; D call uncertain. The CDR3 loop spans 15 amino acids. CDR1 is SGHRS and CDR2 is YFSETQ in the germline V gene. Trimming stripped 3 bases from V and 0 bases from J, with 7 bases between.

The V gene is TRBV10-3, the J gene TRBJ2-5, with 8 bases identical to TRBD1. The trim removed 6 bases at V and 5 bases at J, leaving 8 bases unmatched. CDR1 is ENHRY, CDR2 SYGVKD, per germline. The CDR3 length is 14 residues. This CDR3 is CAIRGGQGGETQYF. CDR3 sequence (DNA): TGTGCCATCAGGGGAGGACAGGGTGGGGAGACCCAGTACTTC.

In regard to this clonotype: A much larger clone sits a single nucleotide away, making a read error possible. This chain connects TRBV20-1 to TRBJ2-5; TRBD2 is a possible D gene (5 bases). With 7 bases removed from V and 9 bases from J, the gap between germline ends came to 21 bases. The germline CDR1 and CDR2 sequences are DFQATT and SNEGSKA (reference sequence). The CDR3 covers 13 residues. This CDR3 is CSGISGTGEAQYF. The CDR3 DNA is TGCAGTGGTATCTCGGGAACGGGTGAGGCCCAGTACTTC.

The chain couples TRBV11-2 to TRBJ2-5; D tentatively fits TRBD1 or TRBD2 (6 bases each). CDR3 length equals 14 residues. Germline values: CDR1 SGHAT, CDR2 FQNNGV. V lost 3 bases and J 1 base, leaving 9 bases between the germline ends. CDR3 nucleotides: TGTGCCAGCAGCTTCAGGGGAGGCCAAGAGACCCAGTACTTC. Protein product: CASSFRGGQETQYF.

This clonotype came up many times. The CDR3 is CASSVWGETQYF. As DNA, the CDR3 is TGTGCCAGCAGTGTGTGGGGAGAGACCCAGTACTTC. This chain connects TRBV2 to TRBJ2-5; no clear D. V was pared by 4 bases and J by 4 bases, with 7 bases between. Germline lookup yields CDR1 SNHLY and CDR2 FYNNEI. CDR3 length: 12 amino acids.

The chain links TRBV7-9 to TRBJ2-2, with unresolved D. Germline CDR1 SEHNR, CDR2 FQNEAQ (reference sequence). This CDR3 is 15 amino acids long. Trimming removed 5 bases from V and 2 bases from J, with 12 bases in between. In nucleotides, the CDR3 is TGTGCCAGCAGCACCCGGCCTGGAAACACCGGGGAGCTGTTTTTT. It translates to CASSTRPGNTGELFF.

This clonotype was seen at least ten times. The chain carries TRBV6-1 and TRBJ2-7, with D possibly called TRBD1 or TRBD2 (5 bases each). CDR1 is MNHNS and CDR2 is SASEGT in the germline V gene. V dropped 6 bases and J dropped 4 bases, with 13 bases sitting between them. CDR3 length: 13 amino acids. CDR3 region: CASSRDGNYEQYF. The CDR3 coding sequence is TGTGCCAGCAGCCGGGACGGAAATTACGAGCAGTACTTC.

Details on this clonotype: A much more abundant neighbour one base away suggests this may be a read error. The rearrangement links TRBV30 to TRBJ1-1; no reliable D call. The CDR3 is made up of 12 amino acids. V shed 4 bases and J shed 4 bases, with 10 bases lying between them. Germline loops: CDR1 GTSNPN, CDR2 SVGIG (reference sequence). For the CDR3, the DNA is TGTGCCTGGACGGTCCGGGTCACTGAAGCTTTCTTT. Its protein product is CAWTVRVTEAFF.

The V and J genes are TRBV7-9 and TRBJ2-7; no firm D call. The CDR3 is made up of 13 amino acids. V was cut by 5 bases and J by 3 bases, with 11 bases left in between. Germline CDR1 SEHNR, CDR2 FQNEAQ (reference sequence). The CDR3, as DNA: TGTGCCAGCAGCCGAGATCTGGGCTACGAGCAGTACTTC. Protein product: CASSRDLGYEQYF.

This clonotype was seen a handful of times. V and J are TRBV12-3 or TRBV12-4 and TRBJ2-5; tentatively, D is TRBD1 (6 bases). The V gene lost 6 bases and the J gene lost 9 bases, with 20 bases spanning the gap. The CDR3 has 14 amino acids. This CDR3 reads CASSLNRADQPQYF. CDR3 nucleotide sequence: TGTGCCAGCAGCCTGAACAGGGCGGATCAGCCCCAGTACTTC.